This is a list of T cell receptor beta chains from one sample in a study of metastatic and nonmetastatic thyroid tumors. Using MiXCR, TCRdb reanalyzed the PCR reads. The sample carries about 69,000 clones, 14% recorded once. Sequencing was carried out using blood. Every receptor here comes from a male donor with papillary thyroid cancer or a benign thyroid nodule (not recorded which). Some clones in this sample may be carry-over from other donors' samples. The CDR3 runs from the conserved cysteine through the conserved F or W.

>TRBV10-3
CAISGTTGREQYF
>TRBV12-3/TRBV12-4
CASGLGFSYEQYF
>TRBV27
CASSLASGLSPLHF
>TRBV7-3
CASSLTPGGTGELFF
>TRBV28
CASSASGQLNSPLHF
>TRBV6-5
CASSYGGNIQYF
>TRBV12-3/TRBV12-4
CASSLDGGAEAFF
>TRBV5-1
CASSLDRLNNEQFF
>TRBV19
CASSGTSGRALGEQYF
>TRBV2
CASTLRGQGAAQYF
>TRBV5-7
CASSPLLGGRSNTGELFF
>TRBV6-2/TRBV6-3
CASSSSGQGENEQYF
>TRBV7-2
CASSVVGAGSETQYF
>TRBV2
CASKLGVLNYGYTF
>TRBV6-1
CASSGGGLKATSSYNEQFF
>TRBV5-6
CASSLWGPNYGYTF
>TRBV30
CALDSNAYEQYF
>TRBV20-1
CSAPLPLSSGRSDEQYF
>TRBV3-1
CASSQGQGGRNQPQHF
>TRBV6-1
CASSEGTVMNYGYTF
>TRBV20-1
CSASPNTGELFF
>TRBV3-1
CASSQAGDDYGYTF
>TRBV28
CASSQGGPNTGELFF
>TRBV10-2
CASEEAAGELFF
>TRBV18
CASSPGRGTYNEQFF
>TRBV6-2/TRBV6-3
CASSYDLTGGPNQPQHF
>TRBV27
CASSFSGRRYEQYF
>TRBV4-1
CASSQLRERDTQYF
>TRBV12-3/TRBV12-4
CASNPVHANTEAFF
>TRBV5-6
CASSLAGPSYEQYF
>TRBV28
CASTEDRGEEKLFF
>TRBV11-2
CASSLFNTEAFF